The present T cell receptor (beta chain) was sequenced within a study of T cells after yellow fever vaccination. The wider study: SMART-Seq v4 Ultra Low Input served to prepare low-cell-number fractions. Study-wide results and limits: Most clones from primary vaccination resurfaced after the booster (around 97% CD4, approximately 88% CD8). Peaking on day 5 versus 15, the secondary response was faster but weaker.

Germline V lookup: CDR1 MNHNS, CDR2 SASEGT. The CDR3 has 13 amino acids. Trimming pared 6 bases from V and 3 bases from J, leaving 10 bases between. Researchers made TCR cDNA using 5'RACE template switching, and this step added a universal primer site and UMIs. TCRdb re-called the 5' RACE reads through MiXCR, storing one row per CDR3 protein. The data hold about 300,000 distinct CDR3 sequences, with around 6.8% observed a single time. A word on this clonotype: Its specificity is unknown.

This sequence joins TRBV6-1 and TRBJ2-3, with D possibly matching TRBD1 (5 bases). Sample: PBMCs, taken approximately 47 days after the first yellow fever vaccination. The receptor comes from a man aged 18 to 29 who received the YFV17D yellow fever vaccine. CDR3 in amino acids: CASRLGATDTQYF. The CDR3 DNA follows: TGTGCCAGCAGGCTAGGGGCGACAGATACGCAGTATTTT.